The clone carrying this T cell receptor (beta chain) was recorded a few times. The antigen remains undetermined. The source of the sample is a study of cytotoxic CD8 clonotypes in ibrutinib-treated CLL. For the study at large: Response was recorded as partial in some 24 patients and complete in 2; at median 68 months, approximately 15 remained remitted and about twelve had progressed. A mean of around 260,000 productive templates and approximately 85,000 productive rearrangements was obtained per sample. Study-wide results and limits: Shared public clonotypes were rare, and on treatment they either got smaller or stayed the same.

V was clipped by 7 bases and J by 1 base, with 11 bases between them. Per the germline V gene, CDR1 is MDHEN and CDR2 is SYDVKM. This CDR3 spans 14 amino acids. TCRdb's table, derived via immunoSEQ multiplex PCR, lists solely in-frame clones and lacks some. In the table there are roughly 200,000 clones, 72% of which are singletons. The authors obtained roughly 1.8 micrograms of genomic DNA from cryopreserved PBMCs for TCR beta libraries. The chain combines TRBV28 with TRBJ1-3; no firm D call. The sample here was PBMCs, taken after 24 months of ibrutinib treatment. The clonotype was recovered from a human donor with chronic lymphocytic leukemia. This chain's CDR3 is CASKRPLSGNTIYF. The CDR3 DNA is TGTGCCAGCAAGAGGCCTTTATCTGGAAACACCATATATTTT.